This T cell receptor beta chain appears in the sequencing data of a study of blood T cell repertoires in COVID-19. Looking at the study overall: Samples of COVID-19 (acute and convalescent) were obtained from the United States, Italy and Spain. The analysed material was cDNA or gDNA that came from T cells, B-cell-depleted T cells, or PBMCs.

Original handling: Reference gene primer amplification gave estimated nucleated cell counts. The method was immunoSEQ multiplex PCR; TCRdb's version includes in-frame clones alone and lacks a portion of them. For V, J and clone size, that table is used; D and trimming come from the DNA. The sample contains some 200,000 clones, roughly 91% of which appear only once. Per germline, CDR1 SGHTS and CDR2 YDEGEE. There are 15 residues in the CDR3. The ends were cut back, 5 bases at V and 8 bases at J, with 19 bases in the middle. The sequence derives from a man between 35 and 55 years old with active or convalescent COVID-19. The rearrangement links TRBV5-8 to TRBJ1-4; D unresolved. Sequenced sample: peripheral blood. In DNA, the CDR3 is TGTGCCAGCAGTCGTGACCTTCAACGGGGAGAAAAACTGTTTTTT. Amino acid sequence: CASSRDLQRGEKLFF. The full variable domain, in which reference TRBV5-8 and TRBJ1-4 provide the parts outside the CDR3, is EAGVTQSPTHLIKTRGQQATLRCSPISGHTSVYWYQQALGLGLQFLLWYDEGEERNRGNFPPRFSGRQFPNYSSELNVNALELEDSALYLCASSRDLQRGEKLFFGSGTQLSVL.